This record looks at one T cell receptor beta chain sequence and its context. Its matching antigen is unknown. The CDR3 is 14 amino acids. Trimming took off 2 bases at V and 7 bases at J, with 12 bases between the two ends. Germline lookup yields CDR1 SGHDT and CDR2 YYEEEE. 5'RACE primed from the constant segment yielded TCR alpha and TCR beta cDNA libraries bearing sample barcodes and UMIs. In TCRdb, the 5' RACE reads were re-called with MiXCR into one record per CDR3 protein. In the table there are 160,000 or so distinct CDR3 sequences, around a third of which are singletons. This sample is part of a study of T-cell memory formation after mild COVID-19. Notes on the study in general: CD4+ bias marked clones expanding day 15 to 37, unlike balanced contracting clones. The SARS-CoV-2 specificity of second-wave clones reaching peak at day 37 remained unverified.

The receptor's source is an adult woman who had mild COVID-19 (a few samples of this study predate the infection). Cell type and time point are not known. Specimen: PBMCs or a T cell subset sorted from them (not recorded which). The chain joins TRBV5-6 to TRBJ1-4; D is possibly TRBD1 (5 bases). The DNA of the CDR3 is TGTGCCAGCAGCTTTGGGGGGATTCGTGAAAAACTGTTTTTT. Protein: CASSFGGIREKLFF.